A single TCR beta chain is shown here with its context. The data are from a study of blood T cell repertoires in COVID-19. Across the study: Researchers got acute and convalescent COVID-19 samples from the United States, Italy and Spain. PBMCs, B-cell-depleted T cells, or T cells provided the cDNA or gDNA that made up the material.

As originally analysed: Reference gene primer amplification yielded estimated nucleated cell counts. Some clones are missing from TCRdb's copy, which holds only in-frame ones; the method was immunoSEQ multiplex PCR. That table furnishes V, J and clone size, whereas the DNA furnished D and trimming. Seen here are under 200,000 clones, 83% observed once, and the top ten hold more than 1.5%. The germline V and J ends were trimmed by 3 bases and 6 bases, with 6 bases remaining between them. The CDR3 sequence is 11 residues long. The germline V gene has CDR1 SGHVS and CDR2 FNYEAQ. Sequenced material: peripheral blood. V usage is TRBV7-6 and J usage is TRBJ2-7; D is undetermined. This clonotype was obtained from a human donor in a cohort sampled during active COVID-19. DNA for the CDR3: TGTGCCAGCAGCTTTATCTGCGAGCAGTACTTC. Translated: CASSFICEQYF.